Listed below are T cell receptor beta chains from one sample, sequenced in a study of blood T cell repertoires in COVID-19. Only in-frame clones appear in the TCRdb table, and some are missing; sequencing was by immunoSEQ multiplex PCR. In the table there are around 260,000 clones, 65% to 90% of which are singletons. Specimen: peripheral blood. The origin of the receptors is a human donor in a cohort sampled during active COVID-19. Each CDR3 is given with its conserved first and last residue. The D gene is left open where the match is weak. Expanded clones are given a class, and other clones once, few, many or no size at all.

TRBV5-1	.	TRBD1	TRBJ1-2	CASSLGTGGGYGYTF	TGCGCCAGCAGCTTAGGGACAGGAGGGGGCTATGGCTACACCTTC
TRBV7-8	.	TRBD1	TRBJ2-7	CASSGRDRGLEQYF	TGTGCCAGCAGCGGCCGGGACAGGGGCTTGGAGCAGTACTTC
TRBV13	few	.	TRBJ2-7	CASSPMRTYEQYF	TGTGCCAGCAGCCCCATGCGGACCTACGAGCAGTACTTC
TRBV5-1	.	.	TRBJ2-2	CASSLLSSDTGELFF	TGCGCCAGCAGCTTGTTGTCCTCGGACACCGGGGAGCTGTTTTTT
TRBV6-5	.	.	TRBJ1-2	CASSYFFQGTRGYTF	TGTGCCAGCAGTTATTTTTTTCAGGGAACTCGGGGCTACACCTTC
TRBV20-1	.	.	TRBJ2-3	CSARDSYTQYF	TGCAGTGCTAGAGATAGCTATACGCAGTATTTT
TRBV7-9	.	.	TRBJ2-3	CVLTKLTTDTQYF	TGTGTCTTGACTAAACTTACTACAGATACGCAGTATTTT
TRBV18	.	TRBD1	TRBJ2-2	CASSGSGTGGPNTGELFF	TGTGCCAGCTCAGGGTCCGGGACAGGGGGCCCTAACACCGGGGAGCTGTTTTTT
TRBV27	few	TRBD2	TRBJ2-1	CASRRLRSGRYNEQFF	TGTGCCAGCAGACGCCTAAGGAGCGGGAGATACAATGAGCAGTTCTTC
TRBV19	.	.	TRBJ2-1	CASSTTEYRYNEQFF	TGTGCCAGTAGTACCACAGAGTACCGCTACAATGAGCAGTTCTTC
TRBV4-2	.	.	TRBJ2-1	CASSQDYVSYNEQFF	TGTGCCAGCAGCCAAGATTATGTCTCCTACAATGAGCAGTTCTTC
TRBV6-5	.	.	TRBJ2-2	CASRPGLLWTGELFF	TGTGCCAGCCGTCCAGGCCTATTGTGGACCGGGGAGCTGTTTTTT
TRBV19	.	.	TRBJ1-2	CASSIGFLYGYTF	TGTGCCAGTAGTATAGGTTTCCTATATGGCTACACCTTC
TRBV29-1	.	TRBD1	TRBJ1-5	CSVARGLGQPQHF	TGCAGCGTTGCTAGGGGGCTGGGGCAGCCCCAGCATTTT
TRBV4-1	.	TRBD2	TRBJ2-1	CASSSGYYNEQFF	TGCGCCAGTTCTAGCGGATACTACAATGAGCAGTTCTTC
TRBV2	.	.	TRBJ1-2	CARAGGYGYTF	TGTGCCAGGGCCGGGGGCTATGGCTACACCTTC
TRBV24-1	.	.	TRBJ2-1	CATSDASLTEQFF	TGTGCCACCAGTGATGCTAGTCTCACTGAGCAGTTCTTC
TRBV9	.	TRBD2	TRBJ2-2	CASSPSGGWELFF	TGTGCCAGCAGCCCTAGCGGCGGGTGGGAGCTGTTTTTT
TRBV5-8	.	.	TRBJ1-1	CASSIRRQNEAFF	TGTGCCAGCAGCATACGGAGACAGAATGAAGCTTTCTTT
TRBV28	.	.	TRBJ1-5	CASSLGGARKSQPQHF	TGTGCCAGCAGTTTGGGGGGGGCGAGGAAGTCTCAGCCCCAGCATTTT
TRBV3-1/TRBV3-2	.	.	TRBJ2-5	CASGLHATQYF	TGTGCCAGCGGCCTACATGCAACCCAGTACTTC
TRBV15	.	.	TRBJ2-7	CATSPELGGVYEQYF	TGTGCCACCAGCCCAGAGTTGGGGGGAGTCTACGAGCAGTACTTC
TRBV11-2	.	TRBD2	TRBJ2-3	CASSSGWLAGPRTDTQYF	TGTGCCAGCAGCTCCGGGTGGCTAGCGGGACCACGCACAGATACGCAGTATTTT
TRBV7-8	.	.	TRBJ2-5	CASSLQGTTGTQYF	TGTGCCAGCAGCTTACAGGGGACGACGGGGACCCAGTACTTC
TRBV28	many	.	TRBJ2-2	CASGGILRGELFF	TGTGCCAGCGGAGGGATTTTACGCGGGGAGCTGTTTTTT
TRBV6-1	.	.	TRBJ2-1	CASSESGRLDEQFF	TGTGCCAGCAGTGAATCAGGGAGGTTGGATGAGCAGTTCTTC
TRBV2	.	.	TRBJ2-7	CASRTAYEQYF	TGTGCCAGCAGGACAGCCTACGAGCAGTACTTC
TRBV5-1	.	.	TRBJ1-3	CASSLRGGPGNTIYF	TGCGCCAGCAGCTTGCGAGGGGGTCCTGGAAACACCATATATTTT
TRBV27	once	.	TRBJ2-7	CASSPSIDRSSYEQYF	TGTGCCAGCAGTCCATCGATTGACAGGAGCTCCTACGAGCAGTACTTC
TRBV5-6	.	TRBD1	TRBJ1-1	CASSYGTADTEAFF	TGTGCCAGCAGCTACGGGACAGCCGACACTGAAGCTTTCTTT
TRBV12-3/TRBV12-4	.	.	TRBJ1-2	CASSSPVAYGYTF	TGTGCCAGCAGCTCCCCCGTGGCCTATGGCTACACCTTC
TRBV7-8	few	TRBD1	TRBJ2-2	CASSFRDRADGELFF	TGTGCCAGCAGCTTTAGGGACAGGGCTGACGGGGAGCTGTTTTTT
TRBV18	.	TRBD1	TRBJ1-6	CASSGDRSSSPLHF	TGTGCCAGCTCTGGGGACAGGAGTAGTTCACCCCTCCACTTT
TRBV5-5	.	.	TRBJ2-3	CASSLGSTSTDTQYF	TGTGCCAGCAGCTTGGGATCGACTAGCACAGATACGCAGTATTTT
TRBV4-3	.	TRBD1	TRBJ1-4	CASSRDRGEKLFF	TGCGCCAGCAGCCGGGACAGGGGCGAAAAACTGTTTTTT
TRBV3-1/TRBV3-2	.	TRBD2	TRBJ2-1	CASTPTSGRGNEQFF	TGTGCCAGCACCCCTACTAGCGGGAGAGGTAATGAGCAGTTCTTC
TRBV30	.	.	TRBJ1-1	CAYSPNTEAFF	TGTGCCTACTCCCCCAACACTGAAGCTTTCTTT
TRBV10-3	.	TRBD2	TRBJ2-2	CAIRGTSGPNTGELFF	TGTGCCATCAGAGGGACTAGCGGCCCGAACACCGGGGAGCTGTTTTTT
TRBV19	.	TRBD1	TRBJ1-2	CASSPTWQGAQNGYTF	TGTGCCAGTAGCCCCACGTGGCAGGGGGCTCAGAATGGCTACACCTTC
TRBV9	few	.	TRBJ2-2	CASSVRANTGELFF	TGTGCCAGCAGCGTCCGAGCGAACACCGGGGAGCTGTTTTTT
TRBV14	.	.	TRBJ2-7	CASSQGGGWSSEQYF	TGTGCCAGCAGCCAAGGCGGAGGGTGGTCAAGCGAGCAGTACTTC
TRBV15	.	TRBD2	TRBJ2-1	CATSGGRATYNEQFF	TGTGCCACCAGCGGAGGGAGGGCGACCTACAATGAGCAGTTCTTC
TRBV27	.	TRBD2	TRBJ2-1	CASSEGLAVPYNEQFF	TGTGCCAGCAGTGAGGGACTAGCGGTCCCCTACAATGAGCAGTTCTTC
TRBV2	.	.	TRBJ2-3	CASRAGLADTQYF	TGTGCCAGCCGGGCGGGATTGGCGGATACGCAGTATTTT
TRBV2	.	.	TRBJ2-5	CASSPSSETLAETQYF	TGTGCCAGCAGCCCCTCTAGCGAAACTTTAGCGGAGACCCAGTACTTC
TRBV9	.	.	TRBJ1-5	CASSPGGWAPDQPQHF	TGTGCCAGCAGCCCCGGCGGGTGGGCCCCCGATCAGCCCCAGCATTTT
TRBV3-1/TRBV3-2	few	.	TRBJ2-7	CASSQELLAGSYEQYF	TGTGCCAGCAGCCAAGAATTACTCGCGGGGTCCTACGAGCAGTACTTC
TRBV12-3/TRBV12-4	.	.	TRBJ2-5	CASTTVEETQYF	TGTGCCAGCACCACAGTAGAAGAGACCCAGTACTTC
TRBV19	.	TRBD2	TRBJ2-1	CASSPRTSGRANEQFF	TGTGCCAGTAGTCCACGGACTAGCGGGAGGGCGAATGAGCAGTTCTTC